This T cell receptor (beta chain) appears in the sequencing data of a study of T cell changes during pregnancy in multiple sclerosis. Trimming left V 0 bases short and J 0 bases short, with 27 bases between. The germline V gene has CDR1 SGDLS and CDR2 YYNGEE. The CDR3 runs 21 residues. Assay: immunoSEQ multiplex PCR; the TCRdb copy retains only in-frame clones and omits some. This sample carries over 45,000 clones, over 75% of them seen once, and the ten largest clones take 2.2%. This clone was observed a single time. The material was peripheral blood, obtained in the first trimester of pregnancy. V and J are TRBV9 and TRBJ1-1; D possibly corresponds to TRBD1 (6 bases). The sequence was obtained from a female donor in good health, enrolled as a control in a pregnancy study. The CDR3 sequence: CASSVAYDPSWGGSMNTEAFF. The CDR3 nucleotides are TGTGCCAGCAGCGTAGCTTACGACCCATCGTGGGGGGGCTCTATGAACACTGAAGCTTTCTTT.